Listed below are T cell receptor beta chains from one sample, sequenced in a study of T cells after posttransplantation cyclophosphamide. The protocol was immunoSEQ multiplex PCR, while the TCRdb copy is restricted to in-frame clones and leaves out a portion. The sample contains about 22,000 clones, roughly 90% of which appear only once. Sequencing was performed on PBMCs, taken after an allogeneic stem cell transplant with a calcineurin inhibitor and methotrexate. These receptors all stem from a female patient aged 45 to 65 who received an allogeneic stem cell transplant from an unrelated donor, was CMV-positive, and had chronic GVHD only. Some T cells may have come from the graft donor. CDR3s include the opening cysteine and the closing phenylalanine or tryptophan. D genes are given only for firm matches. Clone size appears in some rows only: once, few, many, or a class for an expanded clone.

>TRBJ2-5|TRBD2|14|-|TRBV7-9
TGTGCCAGCAGCTCGCGGGGGGACCGGGAGACCCAGTACTTC
CASSSRGDRETQYF
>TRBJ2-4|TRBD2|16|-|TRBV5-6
TGTGCCAGCAGCGGAGAACTAGCGGGAGTTCGGAACATTCAGTACTTC
CASSGELAGVRNIQYF
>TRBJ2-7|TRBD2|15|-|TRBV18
TGTGCCAGCTCAGCCGGGACTAGCGGAGCCTACGAGCAGTACTTC
CASSAGTSGAYEQYF
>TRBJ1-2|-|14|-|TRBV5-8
TGTGCCAGCAGCTTGTCCGGGATTGACTATGGCTACACCTTC
CASSLSGIDYGYTF
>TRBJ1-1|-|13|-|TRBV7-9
TGTGCCAGCAGCCGAACGAGGGACACTGAAGCTTTCTTT
CASSRTRDTEAFF
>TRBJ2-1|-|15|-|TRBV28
TGTGCCAGCGCCACCGAAGAACCTAACGTAAATGAGCAGTTCTTC
CASATEEPNVNEQFF
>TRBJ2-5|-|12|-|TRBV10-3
TGTGCCATCGGGCAGATGCCAGAGACCCAGTACTTC
CAIGQMPETQYF
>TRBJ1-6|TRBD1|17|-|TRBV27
TGTGCCAGCACCCCGCCTCGACCGGGACAGACTAATTCACCCCTCCACTTT
CASTPPRPGQTNSPLHF
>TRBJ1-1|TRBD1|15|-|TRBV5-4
TGTGCCAGCAGCTCTAGGACAGGGGGCGCATTGCGGGCTTTCTTT
CASSSRTGGALRAFF
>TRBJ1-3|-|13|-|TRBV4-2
TGTGCCAGCAGCCCCCGAGCGGGGGTTCGCTTCTATTTT
CASSPRAGVRFYF
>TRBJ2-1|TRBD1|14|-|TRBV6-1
TGTGCCAGCAACGACAGGGGTGGCTACAATGAGCAGTTCTTC
CASNDRGGYNEQFF
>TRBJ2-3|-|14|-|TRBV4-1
TGCGCCAGCAGCCAGTTCCCGGGACTTGGTGGGCAGTATTTT
CASSQFPGLGGQYF
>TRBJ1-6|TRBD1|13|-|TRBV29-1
TGCAGCGCCCGAACAGGGGGCGATTCACCCCTCCACTTT
CSARTGGDSPLHF
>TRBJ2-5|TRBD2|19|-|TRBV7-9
TGTGCCAGCAGCCCCCGGACTAGCGGGAGCGTCACCCGGAAAGAGACCCAGTACTTC
CASSPRTSGSVTRKETQYF
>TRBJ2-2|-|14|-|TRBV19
TGTGCCAGTAGTATTCGGGGAGGAGAGGGGGAGCTGTTTTTT
CASSIRGGEGELFF
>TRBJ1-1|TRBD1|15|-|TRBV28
TGTGCCAGCAGTTTCCCCGGGACAGGGAGGACTGAAGCTTTCTTT
CASSFPGTGRTEAFF
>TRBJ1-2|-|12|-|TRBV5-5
TGTGCCAGCAGCTACGGGGGTTATGGCTACACCTTC
CASSYGGYGYTF
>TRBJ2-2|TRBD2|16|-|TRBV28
TGTGCCAGCAGGACACTAGCGGGAGGGGCGAGAGGGGAGCTGTTTTTT
CASRTLAGGARGELFF
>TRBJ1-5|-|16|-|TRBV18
TGTGCCAGCTCACTCATCTTTGACAGGATGGGACAGCCCCAGCATTTT
CASSLIFDRMGQPQHF
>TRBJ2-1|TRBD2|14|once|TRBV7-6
TGTGCCAGCAGCTTAGAGACTAGCGGCGGCGAGCAGTTCTTC
CASSLETSGGEQFF